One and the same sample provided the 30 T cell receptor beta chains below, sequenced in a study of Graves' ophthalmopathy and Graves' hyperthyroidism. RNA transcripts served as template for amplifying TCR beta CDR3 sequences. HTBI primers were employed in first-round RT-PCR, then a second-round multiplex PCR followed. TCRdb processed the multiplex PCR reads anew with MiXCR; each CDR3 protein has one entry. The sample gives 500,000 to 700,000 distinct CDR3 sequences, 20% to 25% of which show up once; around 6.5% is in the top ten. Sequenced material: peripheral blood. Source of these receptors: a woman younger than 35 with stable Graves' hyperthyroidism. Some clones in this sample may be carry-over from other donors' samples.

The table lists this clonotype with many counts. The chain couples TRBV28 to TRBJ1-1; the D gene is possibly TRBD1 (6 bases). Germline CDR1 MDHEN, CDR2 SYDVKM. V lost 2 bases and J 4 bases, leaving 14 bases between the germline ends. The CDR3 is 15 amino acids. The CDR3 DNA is TGTGCCAGCAGTTTACGGCAGGGGAAGGCCACTGAAGCTTTCTTT. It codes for CASSLRQGKATEAFF.

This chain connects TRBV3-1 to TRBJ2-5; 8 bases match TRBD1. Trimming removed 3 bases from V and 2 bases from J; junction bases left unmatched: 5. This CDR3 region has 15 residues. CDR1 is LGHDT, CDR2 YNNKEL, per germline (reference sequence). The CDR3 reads CASSHPDRVQETQYF. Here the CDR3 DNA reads TGTGCCAGCAGCCATCCGGACAGGGTACAAGAGACCCAGTACTTC.

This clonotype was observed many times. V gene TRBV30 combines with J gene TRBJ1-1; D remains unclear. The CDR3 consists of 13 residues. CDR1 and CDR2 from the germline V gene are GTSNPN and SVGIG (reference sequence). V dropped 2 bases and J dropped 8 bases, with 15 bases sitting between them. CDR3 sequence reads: CAWSSTDRKEAFF. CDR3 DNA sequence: TGTGCCTGGAGTTCGACTGATAGGAAAGAAGCTTTCTTT.

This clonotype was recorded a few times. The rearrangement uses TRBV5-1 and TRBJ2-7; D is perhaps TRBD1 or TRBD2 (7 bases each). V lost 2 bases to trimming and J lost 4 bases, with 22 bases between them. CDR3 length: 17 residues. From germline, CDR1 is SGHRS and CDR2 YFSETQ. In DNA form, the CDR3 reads TGCGCCAGCAGCTTCGATATCAGGGGGGGCTCGGAGTACGAGCAGTACTTC. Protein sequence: CASSFDIRGGSEYEQYF.

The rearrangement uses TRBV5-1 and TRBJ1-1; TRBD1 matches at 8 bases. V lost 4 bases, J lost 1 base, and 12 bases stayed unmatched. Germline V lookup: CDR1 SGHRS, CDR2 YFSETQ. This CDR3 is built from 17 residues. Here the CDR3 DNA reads TGCGCCAGCAGCCCCAACACCGGACAGGGCAGGAACACTGAAGCTTTCTTT. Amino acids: CASSPNTGQGRNTEAFF.

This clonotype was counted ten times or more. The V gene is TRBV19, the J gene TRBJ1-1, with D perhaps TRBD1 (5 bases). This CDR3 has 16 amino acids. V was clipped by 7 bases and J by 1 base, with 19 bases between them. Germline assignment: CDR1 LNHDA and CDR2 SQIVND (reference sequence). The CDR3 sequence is CASIQSPQGSNTEAFF. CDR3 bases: TGTGCCAGTATCCAATCCCCCCAGGGATCGAACACTGAAGCTTTCTTT.

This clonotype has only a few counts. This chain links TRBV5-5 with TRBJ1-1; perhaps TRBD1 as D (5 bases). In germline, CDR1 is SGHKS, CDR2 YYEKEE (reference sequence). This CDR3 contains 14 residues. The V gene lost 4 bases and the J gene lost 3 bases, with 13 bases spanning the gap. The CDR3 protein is CASSARGGHTEAFF. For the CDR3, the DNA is TGTGCCAGCAGCGCGAGGGGAGGGCACACTGAAGCTTTCTTT. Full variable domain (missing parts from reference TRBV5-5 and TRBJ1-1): DAGVTQSPTHLIKTRGQQVTLRCSPISGHKSVSWYQQVLGQGPQFIFQYYEKEERGRGNFPDRFSARQFPNYSSELNVNALLLGDSALYLCASSARGGHTEAFFGQGTRLTVV.

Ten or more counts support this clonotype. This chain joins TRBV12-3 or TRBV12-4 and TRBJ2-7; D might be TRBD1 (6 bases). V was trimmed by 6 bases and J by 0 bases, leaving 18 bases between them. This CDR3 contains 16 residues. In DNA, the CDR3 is TGTGCCAGCAGACCCAACCTCGGGGACAACTCCTACGAGCAGTACTTC. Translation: CASRPNLGDNSYEQYF.

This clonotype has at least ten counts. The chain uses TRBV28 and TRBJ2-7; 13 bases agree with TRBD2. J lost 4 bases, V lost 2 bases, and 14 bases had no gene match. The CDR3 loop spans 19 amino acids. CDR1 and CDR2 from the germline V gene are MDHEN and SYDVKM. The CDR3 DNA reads TGTGCCAGCAGTTTAACGAAAAGAGTCGGACTAGCGGGAGCGTACGAGCAGTACTTC. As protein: CASSLTKRVGLAGAYEQYF.

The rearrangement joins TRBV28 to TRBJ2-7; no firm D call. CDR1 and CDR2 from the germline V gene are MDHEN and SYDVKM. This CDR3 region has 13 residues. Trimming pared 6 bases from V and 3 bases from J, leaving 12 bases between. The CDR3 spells CASRPARIYEQYF. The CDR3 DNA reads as TGTGCCAGCAGGCCAGCCCGTATCTACGAGCAGTACTTC.

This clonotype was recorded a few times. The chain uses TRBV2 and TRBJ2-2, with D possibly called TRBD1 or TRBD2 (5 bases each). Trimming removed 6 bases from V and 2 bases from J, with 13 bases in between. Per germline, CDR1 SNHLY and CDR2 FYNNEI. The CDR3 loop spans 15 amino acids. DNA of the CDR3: TGTGCCAGCAGGGGACGGGCTGCTAACACCGGGGAGCTGTTTTTT. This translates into CASRGRAANTGELFF.

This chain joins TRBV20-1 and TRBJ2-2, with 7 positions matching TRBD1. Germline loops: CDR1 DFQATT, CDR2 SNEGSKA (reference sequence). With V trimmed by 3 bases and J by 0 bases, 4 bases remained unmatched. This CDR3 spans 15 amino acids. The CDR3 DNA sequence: TGCAGTGCTAGCAAGCAGGGGGCGAACACCGGGGAGCTGTTTTTT. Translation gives CSASKQGANTGELFF.

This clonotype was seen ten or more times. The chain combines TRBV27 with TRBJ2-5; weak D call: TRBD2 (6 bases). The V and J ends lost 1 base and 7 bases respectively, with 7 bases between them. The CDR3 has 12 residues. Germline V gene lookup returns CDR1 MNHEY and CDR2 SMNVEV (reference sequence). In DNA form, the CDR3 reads TGTGCCAGCAGTTTATTCGGGGGGACCCAGTACTTC. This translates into CASSLFGGTQYF.

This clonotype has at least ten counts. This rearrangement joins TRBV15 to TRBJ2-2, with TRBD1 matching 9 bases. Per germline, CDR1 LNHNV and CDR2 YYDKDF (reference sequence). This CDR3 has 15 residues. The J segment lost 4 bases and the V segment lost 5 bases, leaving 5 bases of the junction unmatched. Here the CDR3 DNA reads TGTGCCACCAGCGGACGACAGGGGGTCACCGGGGAGCTGTTTTTT. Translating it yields CATSGRQGVTGELFF.

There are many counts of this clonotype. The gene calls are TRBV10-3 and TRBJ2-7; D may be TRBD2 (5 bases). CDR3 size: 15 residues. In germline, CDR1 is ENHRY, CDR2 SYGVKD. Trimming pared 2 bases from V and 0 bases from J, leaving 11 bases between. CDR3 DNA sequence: TGTGCCATCAGTGAGGGTAGCGCAAGCTCCTACGAGCAGTACTTC. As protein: CAISEGSASSYEQYF.

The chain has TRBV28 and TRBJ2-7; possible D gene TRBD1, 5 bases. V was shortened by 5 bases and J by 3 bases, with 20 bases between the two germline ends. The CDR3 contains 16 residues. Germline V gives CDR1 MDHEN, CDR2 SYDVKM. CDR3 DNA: TGTGCCAGCAGTCTCCACCGGACATCCAACGGCTACGAGCAGTACTTC. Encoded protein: CASSLHRTSNGYEQYF.

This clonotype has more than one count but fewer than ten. The CDR3 here is CASGGRVWTEAFF. The CDR3 DNA is TGCGCCAGCGGGGGAAGGGTGTGGACTGAAGCTTTCTTT. J is TRBJ1-1 and V is TRBV4-1; maybe TRBD1 (5 bases). Germline CDR1 reads MGHRA; CDR2 reads YSYEKL. Deletions cut 8 bases from V and 5 bases from J, with 15 bases between. This CDR3 spans 13 amino acids.

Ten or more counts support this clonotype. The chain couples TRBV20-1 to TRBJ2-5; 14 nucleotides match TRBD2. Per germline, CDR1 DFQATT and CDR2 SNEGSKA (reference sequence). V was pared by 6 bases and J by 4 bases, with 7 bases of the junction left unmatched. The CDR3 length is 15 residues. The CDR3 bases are TGCAGTGCCCAGACTAGCGGGAGGGCCGTAGAGACCCAGTACTTC. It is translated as CSAQTSGRAVETQYF.

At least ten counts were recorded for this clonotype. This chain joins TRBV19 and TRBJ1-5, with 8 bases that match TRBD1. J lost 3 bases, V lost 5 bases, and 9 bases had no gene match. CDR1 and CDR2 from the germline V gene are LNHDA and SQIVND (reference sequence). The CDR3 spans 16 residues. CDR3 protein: CASSRIQTGDNQPQHF. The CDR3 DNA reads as TGTGCCAGTAGTCGTATCCAGACAGGGGACAATCAGCCCCAGCATTTT.

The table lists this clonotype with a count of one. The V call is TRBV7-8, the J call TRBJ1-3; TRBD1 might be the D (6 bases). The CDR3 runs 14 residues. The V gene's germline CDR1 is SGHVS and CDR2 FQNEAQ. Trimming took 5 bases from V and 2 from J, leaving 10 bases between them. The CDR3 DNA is TGTGCCAGCAGCCACAGGGAGACTGGAAACACCATATATTTT. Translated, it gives CASSHRETGNTIYF.

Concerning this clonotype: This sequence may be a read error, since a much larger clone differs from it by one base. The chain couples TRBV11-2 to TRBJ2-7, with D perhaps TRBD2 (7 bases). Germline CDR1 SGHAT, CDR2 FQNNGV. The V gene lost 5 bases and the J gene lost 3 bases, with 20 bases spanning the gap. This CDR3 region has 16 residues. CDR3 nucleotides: TGTGCCAGCAGCCTCCGGGGGGCTAGGGGAGACTACGAGCAGTACTTC. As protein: CASSLRGARGDYEQYF.

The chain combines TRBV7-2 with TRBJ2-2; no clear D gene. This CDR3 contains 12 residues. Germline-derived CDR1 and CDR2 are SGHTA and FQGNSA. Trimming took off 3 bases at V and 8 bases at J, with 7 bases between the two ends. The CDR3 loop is CASSFQVGELFF. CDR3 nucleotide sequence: TGTGCCAGCAGCTTCCAGGTTGGGGAGCTGTTTTTT.

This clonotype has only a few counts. CDR3 DNA: TGCAGTGGGGATGTGGGGGATAGCACAGATACGCAGTATTTT. Translated: CSGDVGDSTDTQYF. The J gene is TRBJ2-3, the V gene TRBV20-1, with D perhaps assigned TRBD1 or TRBD2 (5 bases each). From germline, CDR1 is DFQATT and CDR2 SNEGSKA (reference sequence). V dropped 7 bases and J dropped 0 bases, with 14 bases sitting between them. The CDR3 spans 14 residues.

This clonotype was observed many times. CDR3 nucleotides: TGTGCCAGCAGCTTACAGGACTACCAAGAGACCCAGTACTTC. The encoded protein is CASSLQDYQETQYF. The genes are TRBV7-2 and TRBJ2-5; a weak D match, TRBD2 (5 bases). Trimming stripped 2 bases from V and 0 bases from J, with 7 bases between. The germline gives CDR1 SGHTA, CDR2 FQGNSA. This CDR3 region has 14 residues.

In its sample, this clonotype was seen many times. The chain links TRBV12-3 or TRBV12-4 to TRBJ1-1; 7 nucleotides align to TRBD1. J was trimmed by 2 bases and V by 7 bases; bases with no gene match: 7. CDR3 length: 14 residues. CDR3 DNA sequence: TGTGCCAGCACCCCGACAGGGAGAAACACTGAAGCTTTCTTT. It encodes CASTPTGRNTEAFF.

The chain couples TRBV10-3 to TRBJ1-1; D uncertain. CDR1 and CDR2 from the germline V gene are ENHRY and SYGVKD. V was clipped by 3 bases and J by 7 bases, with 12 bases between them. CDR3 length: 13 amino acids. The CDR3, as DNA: TGTGCCATCAGTGAAACGGGAACAGATGAAGCTTTCTTT. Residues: CAISETGTDEAFF.

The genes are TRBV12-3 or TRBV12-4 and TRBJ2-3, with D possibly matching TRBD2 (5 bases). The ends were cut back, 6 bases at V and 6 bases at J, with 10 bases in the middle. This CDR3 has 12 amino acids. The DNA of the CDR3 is TGTGCCAGCAGCCCCCGCGGGGATACGCAGTATTTT. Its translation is CASSPRGDTQYF.

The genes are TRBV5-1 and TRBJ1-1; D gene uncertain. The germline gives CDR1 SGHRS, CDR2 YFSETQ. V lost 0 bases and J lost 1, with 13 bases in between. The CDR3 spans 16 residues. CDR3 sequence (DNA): TGCGCCAGCAGCTTGGCCAGCCGGGGTGCGAACACTGAAGCTTTCTTT. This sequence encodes CASSLASRGANTEAFF.

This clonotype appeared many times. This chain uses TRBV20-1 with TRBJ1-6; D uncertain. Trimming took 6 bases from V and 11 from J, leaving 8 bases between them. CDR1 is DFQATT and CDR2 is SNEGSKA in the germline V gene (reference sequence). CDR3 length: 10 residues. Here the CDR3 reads CSASTPPLHF. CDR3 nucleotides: TGCAGTGCCTCAACGCCACCCCTCCACTTT.

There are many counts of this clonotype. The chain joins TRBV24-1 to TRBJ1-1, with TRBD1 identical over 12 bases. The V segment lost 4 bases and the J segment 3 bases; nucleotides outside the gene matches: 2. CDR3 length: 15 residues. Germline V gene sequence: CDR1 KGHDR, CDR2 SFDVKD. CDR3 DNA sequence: TGTGCCACCAGTGAGGGACAGGGGGCGGACACTGAAGCTTTCTTT. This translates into CATSEGQGADTEAFF.